A selection of T cell receptor beta chains follows, all from one sample in a study of T cells after yellow fever vaccination. TCRdb re-derived calls from the 5' RACE reads in MiXCR, one entry per CDR3 protein. The top ten hold 0.85% of the sample, which has some 250,000 distinct CDR3 sequences, about 7% seen once. The specimen comprised CD4+ T cells sorted from PBMCs, sampled 15 days after the yellow fever booster vaccination. All receptors come from a man aged 25-45 years who received the YFV17D yellow fever vaccine. Both conserved end residues are part of each CDR3. D genes are given only for firm matches. Not every row has a clone size; where given, it reads once, few, many or a size class.

TRBV4-3	TRBJ2-1	-	-	CASSQVLGNEQFF	TGCGCCAGCAGCCAAGTTCTGGGCAATGAGCAGTTCTTC
TRBV29-1	TRBJ2-7	TRBD2	-	CSVEAGGHEQYF	TGCAGCGTTGAGGCGGGAGGCCACGAGCAGTACTTC
TRBV6-2/TRBV6-3	TRBJ2-1	-	-	CASSYRDFNEGGYNEQFF	TGTGCCAGCAGTTATCGGGACTTTAACGAAGGGGGGTACAATGAGCAGTTCTTC
TRBV28	TRBJ2-7	-	many	CASSSSGDGGNEQYF	TGTGCCAGCAGTTCATCGGGTGATGGTGGGAACGAGCAGTACTTC
TRBV30	TRBJ2-1	-	few	CAWSRGLSYSYNEQFF	TGTGCCTGGAGTAGAGGACTATCCTACTCCTACAATGAGCAGTTCTTC
TRBV5-6	TRBJ1-1	-	many	CASSLGPRGAIGTEAFF	TGTGCCAGCAGCTTGGGTCCGAGGGGGGCCATAGGCACTGAAGCTTTCTTT
TRBV6-2/TRBV6-3	TRBJ2-7	-	few	CASSYAEYEQYF	TGTGCCAGCAGTTATGCCGAATACGAGCAGTACTTC
TRBV12-5	TRBJ2-2	-	-	CASGLVPFPGELFF	TGTGCTAGTGGTTTGGTACCCTTCCCCGGGGAGCTGTTTTTT
TRBV20-1	TRBJ2-5	TRBD1	-	CSARGQQETQYF	TGCAGTGCTCGGGGACAGCAAGAGACCCAGTACTTC
TRBV12-3/TRBV12-4	TRBJ2-4	TRBD1	-	CASSWVGGNVDIQYF	TGTGCCAGCAGTTGGGTAGGGGGCAATGTCGACATTCAGTACTTC
TRBV5-5	TRBJ1-2	-	-	CASSSGTLCNYGYTF	TGTGCCAGCAGCTCTGGGACTCTCTGCAACTATGGCTACACCTTC
TRBV20-1	TRBJ2-1	TRBD2	-	CSARDERTSGRGSYNEQFF	TGCAGTGCTAGAGATGAGAGGACTAGCGGGAGAGGGTCCTACAATGAGCAGTTCTTC
TRBV6-2/TRBV6-3	TRBJ2-1	-	few	CASSYTATRGLSGQFF	TGTGCCAGCAGTTACACGGCGACTAGAGGGTTAAGTGGGCAGTTCTTC
TRBV19	TRBJ2-1	-	many	CASGTRGNEQFF	TGTGCCAGCGGTACGCGAGGCAATGAGCAGTTCTTC
TRBV12-3/TRBV12-4	TRBJ2-3	TRBD2	many	CASSAGIGLAGRTQYF	TGTGCCAGCAGCGCCGGTATAGGGCTAGCGGGACGTACGCAGTATTTT
TRBV20-1	TRBJ1-4	TRBD1	few	CSATGTGYEKLFF	TGCAGTGCTACCGGGACAGGGTACGAAAAACTGTTTTTT
TRBV20-1	TRBJ2-1	TRBD2	many	CSARAGTSGSVEQFF	TGCAGTGCTAGGGCCGGGACTAGCGGGAGTGTTGAGCAGTTCTTC
TRBV28	TRBJ2-2	-	many	CASSLSSGVRNTGELFF	TGTGCCAGCAGTTTAAGCTCGGGGGTCCGAAACACCGGGGAGCTGTTTTTT
TRBV5-1	TRBJ2-3	TRBD2	-	CASSFSGRSEDTQYF	TGCGCCAGCAGCTTTAGCGGGAGAAGTGAAGATACGCAGTATTTT
TRBV7-2	TRBJ2-1	-	many	CATKSRGNPSYNEQFF	TGTGCCACCAAATCCCGGGGAAACCCCTCCTACAATGAGCAGTTCTTC
TRBV7-2	TRBJ2-5	TRBD2	many	CASSLVGTSGQETQYF	TGTGCCAGCAGCTTAGTTGGGACTAGCGGGCAAGAGACCCAGTACTTC
TRBV20-1	TRBJ2-5	-	-	CSARRQIETQYF	TGCAGTGCTAGGCGCCAGATAGAGACCCAGTACTTC
TRBV27	TRBJ2-7	TRBD1	many	CASSLSILRGRGSYEQYF	TGTGCCAGCAGTTTATCGATCCTCAGGGGGCGGGGAAGCTACGAGCAGTACTTC
TRBV27	TRBJ1-2	TRBD1	-	CASSLYSGGYYGYTF	TGTGCCAGCAGTTTATACTCAGGGGGATACTATGGCTACACCTTC
TRBV10-3	TRBJ2-5	-	-	CAIGGSGRLQETQYF	TGTGCCATCGGGGGGAGCGGGCGGCTACAAGAGACCCAGTACTTC
TRBV5-1	TRBJ1-2	TRBD1	few	CASSLVGQGDGYTF	TGCGCCAGCAGCTTGGTCGGACAGGGGGACGGCTACACCTTC
TRBV29-1	TRBJ2-1	TRBD2	many	CSVVWLAGGSNEQFF	TGCAGCGTTGTATGGCTAGCGGGAGGGAGTAATGAGCAGTTCTTC
TRBV27	TRBJ2-3	-	-	CASSNYKTDTQYF	TGTGCCAGCAGTAACTACAAAACAGATACGCAGTATTTT
TRBV7-2	TRBJ2-2	-	few	CASSLGFSGVNTGELFF	TGTGCCAGCAGCTTAGGTTTCTCGGGGGTGAACACCGGGGAGCTGTTTTTT
TRBV30	TRBJ2-7	-	-	CAWSRQVDEQYF	TGTGCCTGGAGTAGGCAGGTAGACGAGCAGTACTTC
TRBV28	TRBJ2-1	TRBD2	many	CASSLLAGGNNEQFF	TGTGCCAGCAGTCTTCTAGCGGGAGGGAACAATGAGCAGTTCTTC
TRBV20-1	TRBJ2-1	TRBD2	-	CCARDRGSGLAGLLNEQFF	TGCTGTGCTAGAGATCGAGGCAGCGGACTAGCGGGATTACTCAATGAGCAGTTCTTC
TRBV28	TRBJ1-5	TRBD1	few	CASSLPRGKKPQHF	TGTGCCAGCAGTCTCCCCAGGGGGAAGAAGCCCCAGCATTTT
TRBV5-1	TRBJ2-5	-	few	CASIDINQETQYF	TGCGCCAGCATAGATATAAATCAAGAGACCCAGTACTTC
TRBV7-8	TRBJ2-1	-	-	CASSPQTAYNEQFF	TGTGCCAGCAGCCCCCAGACGGCTTACAATGAGCAGTTCTTC
TRBV7-8	TRBJ2-2	-	-	CASSFSRAGELFF	TGTGCCAGCAGCTTTAGTCGGGCCGGGGAGCTGTTTTTT
TRBV10-3	TRBJ2-7	-	few	CAIGGLEQYF	TGTGCCATCGGGGGACTCGAGCAGTACTTC
TRBV7-2	TRBJ2-1	-	-	CASSLDTVRLFF	TGTGCCAGCAGCTTAGACACGGTCCGCCTGTTCTTC
TRBV3-1	TRBJ1-2	-	-	CASSQIERGYTF	TGTGCCAGCAGCCAAATCGAGCGTGGCTACACCTTC
TRBV7-2	TRBJ2-1	-	few	CASSLNLALNNEQFF	TGTGCCAGCAGCTTAAACCTAGCGCTTAACAATGAGCAGTTCTTC
TRBV6-1	TRBJ2-7	-	many	CASGDLGGLSYEQYF	TGTGCCAGCGGTGACTTAGGAGGGCTCTCCTACGAGCAGTACTTC
TRBV11-2	TRBJ2-3	TRBD1	-	CASSLSTGGVTGGKTDTQYF	TGTGCCAGCAGCTTAAGTACCGGAGGAGTGACAGGGGGCAAGACAGATACGCAGTATTTT
TRBV12-3/TRBV12-4	TRBJ2-1	TRBD2	few	CASTPGGTRVGEQFF	TGTGCCAGCACTCCGGGGGGGACCCGCGTCGGTGAGCAGTTCTTC
TRBV5-1	TRBJ2-1	-	many	CASSLGGPGYNEQFF	TGCGCCAGCAGCTTAGGAGGGCCCGGCTACAATGAGCAGTTCTTC
TRBV20-1	TRBJ2-1	-	-	CSAPGGVESYNEQFF	TGCAGTGCCCCAGGTGGCGTAGAATCCTACAATGAGCAGTTCTTC
TRBV5-1	TRBJ2-7	-	-	CASSLLTPGPGSYEQYF	TGCGCCAGCAGCTTGCTCACGCCGGGCCCGGGATCCTACGAGCAGTACTTC
TRBV30	TRBJ2-1	-	-	CAWSVIGLYNEQFF	TGTGCCTGGAGTGTAATAGGGCTCTACAATGAGCAGTTCTTC
TRBV7-9	TRBJ1-3	-	-	CASSARVGNTIYF	TGTGCCAGCAGCGCCAGGGTTGGAAACACCATATATTTT
TRBV5-6	TRBJ2-1	-	-	CASSPSTMPLDEQFF	TGTGCCAGCAGCCCCAGTACGATGCCCTTGGATGAGCAGTTCTTC
TRBV7-8	TRBJ2-1	TRBD2	few	CASSSAAGGNEQFF	TGTGCCAGCAGCTCCGCTGCGGGGGGAAATGAGCAGTTCTTC
TRBV20-1	TRBJ2-3	-	many	CSASVQLSTDTQYF	TGCAGTGCTAGTGTACAATTGAGCACAGATACGCAGTATTTT
TRBV24-1	TRBJ2-3	-	many	CATSDSEFGGSDTQYF	TGTGCCACCAGTGATTCCGAGTTTGGGGGATCAGATACGCAGTATTTT
TRBV3-1	TRBJ2-5	-	-	CASGGVEETQYF	TGTGCCAGCGGGGGAGTGGAGGAGACCCAGTACTTC